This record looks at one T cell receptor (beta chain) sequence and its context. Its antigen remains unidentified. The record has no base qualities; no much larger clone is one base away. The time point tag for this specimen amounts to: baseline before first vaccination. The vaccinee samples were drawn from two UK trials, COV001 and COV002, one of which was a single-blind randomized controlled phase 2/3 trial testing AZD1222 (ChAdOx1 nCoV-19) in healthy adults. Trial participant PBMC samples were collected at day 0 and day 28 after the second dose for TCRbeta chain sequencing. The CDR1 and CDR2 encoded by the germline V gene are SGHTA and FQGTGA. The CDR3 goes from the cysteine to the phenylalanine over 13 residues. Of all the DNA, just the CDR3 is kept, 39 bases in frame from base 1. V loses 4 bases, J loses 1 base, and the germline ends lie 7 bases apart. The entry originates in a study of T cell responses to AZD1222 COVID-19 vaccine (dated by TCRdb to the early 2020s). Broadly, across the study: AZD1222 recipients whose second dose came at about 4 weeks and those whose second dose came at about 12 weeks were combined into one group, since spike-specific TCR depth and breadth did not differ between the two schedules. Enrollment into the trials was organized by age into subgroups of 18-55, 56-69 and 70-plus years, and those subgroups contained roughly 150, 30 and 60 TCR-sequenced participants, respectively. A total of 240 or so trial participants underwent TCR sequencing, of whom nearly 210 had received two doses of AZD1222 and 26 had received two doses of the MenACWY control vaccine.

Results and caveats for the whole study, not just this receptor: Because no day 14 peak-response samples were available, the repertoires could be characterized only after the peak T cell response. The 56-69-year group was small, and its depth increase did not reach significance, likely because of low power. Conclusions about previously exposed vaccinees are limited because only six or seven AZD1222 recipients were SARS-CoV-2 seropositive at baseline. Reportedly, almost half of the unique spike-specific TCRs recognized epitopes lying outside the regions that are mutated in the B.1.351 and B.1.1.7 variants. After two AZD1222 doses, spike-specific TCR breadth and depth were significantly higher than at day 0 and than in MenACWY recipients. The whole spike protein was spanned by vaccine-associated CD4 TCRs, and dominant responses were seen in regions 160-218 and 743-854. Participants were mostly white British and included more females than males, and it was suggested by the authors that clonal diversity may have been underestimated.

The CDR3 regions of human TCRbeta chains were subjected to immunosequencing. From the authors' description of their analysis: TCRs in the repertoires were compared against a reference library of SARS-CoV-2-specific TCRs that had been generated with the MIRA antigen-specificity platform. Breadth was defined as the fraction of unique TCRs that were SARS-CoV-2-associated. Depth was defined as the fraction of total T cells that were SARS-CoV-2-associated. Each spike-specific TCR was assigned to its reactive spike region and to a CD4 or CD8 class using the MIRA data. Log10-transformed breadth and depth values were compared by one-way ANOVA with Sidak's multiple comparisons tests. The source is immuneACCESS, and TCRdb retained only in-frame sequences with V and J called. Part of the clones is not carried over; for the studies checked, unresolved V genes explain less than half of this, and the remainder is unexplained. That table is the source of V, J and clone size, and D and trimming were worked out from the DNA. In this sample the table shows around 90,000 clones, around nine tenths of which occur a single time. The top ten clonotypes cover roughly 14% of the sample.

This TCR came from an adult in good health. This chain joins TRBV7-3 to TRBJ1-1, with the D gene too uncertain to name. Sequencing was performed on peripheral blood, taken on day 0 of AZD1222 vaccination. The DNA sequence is TGTGCCAGCAGCTCGTCAGGGAACACTGAAGCTTTCTTT. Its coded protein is CASSSSGNTEAFF.